This T cell receptor beta chain was observed in a study of blood T cell repertoires in COVID-19. Method: immunoSEQ multiplex PCR; TCRdb's copy keeps in-frame clones and lacks some. The table shows 250,000 to 350,000 clones, with about nine tenths occurring only once. With V trimmed by 0 bases and J by 1 base, 4 bases remained unmatched. Germline CDR1 LNHNV, CDR2 YYDKDF (reference sequence). The CDR3 loop spans 17 amino acids. The clonotype was recovered from a man between 60 and 75 years old who had recovered from COVID-19. This chain links TRBV15 with TRBJ1-3, with 9 bases identical to TRBD1. The sequenced sample was PBMCs or T cells enriched from blood (not recorded which). The CDR3 DNA reads as TGTGCCACCAGCAGAGATATGGGACAGGGATCTGGAAACACCATATATTTT. Translation gives CATSRDMGQGSGNTIYF. Based on the CDR3 plus reference TRBV15 and TRBJ1-3, the full variable domain is DAMVIQNPRYQVTQFGKPVTLSCSQTLNHNVMYWYQQKSSQAPKLLFHYYDKDFNNEADTPDNFQSRRPNTSFCFLDIRSPGLGDTAMYLCATSRDMGQGSGNTIYFGEGSWLTVV.